This TCR beta chain was recorded in a study of OX40 agonist ivuxolimab in advanced cancers. Whole-study findings and limits: There were also nonresponders showing low normalized T-cell clonal expansion. Both blood CD4+ and CD8+ T cells showed clonal growth by week 6 at 0.1 to 3.0 mg/kg.

A few counts support this clone. No antigen is known for it. Assay used: immunoSEQ multiplex PCR; TCRdb lists only in-frame clones, some missing. Of roughly 40,000 clones in the sample, more than 70% were seen once. V shed 6 bases, J shed 6 bases, and the junction held 6 bases outside the gene matches. This CDR3 region has 14 residues. Germline V lookup: CDR1 WSHSY, CDR2 SAAADI. The chain couples TRBV10-2 to TRBJ1-5, with 9 bases lining up with TRBD1. The sequencing here drew on CD4+ or CD8+ T cells sorted from blood, taken in a trial of the OX40 agonist ivuxolimab. This clonotype originated in an adult with an advanced solid tumor such as melanoma, head and neck, liver or kidney cancer. The CDR3 DNA reads as TGCGCCAGCAGGGACAGGGGCATCGGTCAGCCCCAGCATTTT. It translates to CASRDRGIGQPQHF.